This is a list of T cell receptor beta chains from one sample in a study of PD-1 blockade in classical Hodgkin lymphoma. The method was immunoSEQ multiplex PCR; TCRdb's version includes in-frame clones alone and lacks a portion of them. Of about 5,900 clones in the sample, around 83% were seen once. This specimen was peripheral blood mononuclear cells (PBMCs), taken before the second cycle of nivolumab. These receptors originate from a human donor with classical Hodgkin lymphoma. The CDR3 runs from the conserved cysteine through the conserved F or W. The D gene is left open where the match is weak. Size is omitted from some rows. Given values are once, few, many or a class for expanded clones.

TRBV5-1	.	TRBJ1-2	.	CASSPSLRLERGYTF	TGCGCCAGCAGCCCATCCCTGAGGCTAGAGAGAGGCTACACCTTC
TRBV14	.	TRBJ1-2	.	CASQPKQADGYTF	TGTGCCAGCCAGCCGAAACAGGCGGATGGCTACACCTTC
TRBV5-6	.	TRBJ2-3	TRBD1	CASSPDPGQSTQYF	TGTGCCAGCAGCCCGGATCCGGGACAGTCAACGCAGTATTTT
TRBV19	.	TRBJ2-1	TRBD2	CASSSWTSGGNEQFF	TGTGCCAGTAGTAGCTGGACTAGCGGGGGGAATGAGCAGTTCTTC
TRBV5-1	.	TRBJ2-3	TRBD1	CASAPGQITDTQYF	TGCGCCAGCGCCCCGGGACAGATCACAGATACGCAGTATTTT
TRBV6-1	.	TRBJ1-3	.	CASSERQDYSGNTIYF	TGTGCCAGCAGTGAGCGTCAGGATTACTCTGGAAACACCATATATTTT
TRBV15	.	TRBJ1-1	.	CATSPGANTEAFF	TGTGCCACCAGCCCGGGGGCGAACACTGAAGCTTTCTTT
TRBV27	.	TRBJ2-2	.	CASSKGRSNTGELFF	TGTGCCAGCAGTAAAGGGAGGTCGAACACCGGGGAGCTGTTTTTT
TRBV2	.	TRBJ2-3	.	CASSRWDAGADTQYF	TGTGCCAGCAGTAGGTGGGATGCTGGGGCAGATACGCAGTATTTT
TRBV4-1	.	TRBJ1-6	.	CASSQPGLLGGSPLHF	TGCGCCAGCAGCCAGCCGGGACTCCTCGGGGGTTCACCCCTCCACTTT
TRBV5-1	.	TRBJ1-2	.	CASSSGGPRAGYTF	TGCGCCAGCAGCTCCGGGGGCCCCAGGGCGGGCTACACCTTC
TRBV4-2	.	TRBJ2-1	.	CASSQDEAAEQFF	TGTGCCAGCAGCCAAGATGAAGCGGCGGAGCAGTTCTTC
TRBV19	once	TRBJ2-1	.	CASSPGSAAYNEQFF	TGTGCCAGTAGCCCCGGGTCTGCCGCCTACAATGAGCAGTTCTTC
TRBV19	.	TRBJ1-5	TRBD1	CASSAPRDRGQYSNQPQHF	TGTGCCAGTAGTGCCCCCCGGGACAGGGGCCAATATAGCAATCAGCCCCAGCATTTT
TRBV13	.	TRBJ1-6	.	CASSLQGYNSPLHF	TGTGCCAGCAGCTTACAGGGCTATAATTCACCCCTCCACTTT
TRBV15	.	TRBJ2-5	TRBD1	CATSGRTGKETQYF	TGTGCCACCAGCGGCAGGACAGGGAAGGAGACCCAGTACTTC
TRBV5-1	once	TRBJ1-1	TRBD1	CASSSRQGMNTEAFF	TGCGCCAGCAGCTCTCGACAGGGGATGAACACTGAAGCTTTCTTT
TRBV6-1	.	TRBJ1-5	.	CASSGTVTQPQHF	TGTGCCAGCAGTGGGACAGTAACTCAGCCCCAGCATTTT
TRBV10-2	.	TRBJ2-6	.	CASRGTPAERGVLTF	TGCGCCAGCAGAGGGACTCCAGCAGAACGCGGCGTCCTGACTTTC
TRBV11-3	.	TRBJ2-1	TRBD2	CASSPRGGRAGGHNEQFF	TGTGCCAGCAGCCCCCGGGGCGGGAGGGCCGGGGGTCACAATGAGCAGTTCTTC
TRBV5-5	.	TRBJ2-1	.	CASSSSYWDEQFF	TGTGCCAGCAGCTCGTCTTATTGGGATGAGCAGTTCTTC
TRBV7-9	.	TRBJ1-2	.	CASSLNYGYTF	TGTGCCAGCAGCTTAAACTATGGCTACACCTTC
TRBV7-9	few	TRBJ1-3	.	CASSFGQFRVDTIYF	TGTGCCAGCAGCTTCGGACAGTTCCGGGTAGACACCATATATTTT
TRBV5-1	.	TRBJ1-2	.	CASSLSMSPYGYTF	TGCGCCAGCAGCCTCTCTATGAGCCCCTATGGCTACACCTTC
TRBV6-1	.	TRBJ2-3	.	CASMKTLTDTQYF	TGTGCCAGCATGAAGACACTCACAGATACGCAGTATTTT
TRBV25-1	.	TRBJ1-1	.	CASSRAGGGTEAFF	TGTGCCAGCAGCCGAGCCGGGGGAGGCACTGAAGCTTTCTTT
TRBV18	.	TRBJ2-1	.	CASSLSAGASYNEQFF	TGTGCCAGCTCACTCAGTGCGGGGGCCTCCTACAATGAGCAGTTCTTC
TRBV11-2	.	TRBJ1-1	.	CASSLYTEAFF	TGTGCCAGCAGCTTATACACTGAAGCTTTCTTT
TRBV7-2	once	TRBJ2-1	.	CASSLATPRGNEQFF	TGTGCCAGCAGCTTAGCGACTCCCCGGGGCAATGAGCAGTTCTTC
TRBV7-6	once	TRBJ2-3	TRBD2	CASSSGLAGGPGPDTQYF	TGTGCCAGCAGCTCGGGACTAGCGGGAGGGCCAGGCCCAGATACGCAGTATTTT
TRBV7-3	.	TRBJ1-2	.	CASSRLPMVGYTF	TGTGCCAGCAGCCGACTTCCCATGGTCGGCTACACCTTC
TRBV12-5	.	TRBJ2-2	.	CASGLVLAANTGELFF	TGTGCTAGTGGTTTGGTCTTGGCAGCTAACACCGGGGAGCTGTTTTTT
TRBV7-8	few	TRBJ2-1	.	CASSLGPTHNEQFF	TGTGCCAGCAGCTTGGGTCCAACACACAATGAGCAGTTCTTC
TRBV7-9	.	TRBJ2-2	TRBD2	CASSLLLAGVGNTGELFF	TGTGCCAGTAGCTTACTGCTAGCGGGAGTAGGGAACACCGGGGAGCTGTTTTTT
TRBV28	.	TRBJ2-3	.	CASSSYVPEVDTQYF	TGTGCCAGCAGTTCCTATGTACCGGAGGTAGATACGCAGTATTTT
TRBV6-5	.	TRBJ1-4	.	CASSSVTGANEKLFF	TGTGCCAGCAGTTCCGTAACAGGAGCTAATGAAAAACTGTTTTTT
TRBV5-8	.	TRBJ1-3	.	CASSLYGTLVSGNTIYF	TGTGCCAGCAGCTTGTATGGGACATTGGTCTCTGGAAACACCATATATTTT
TRBV7-9	few	TRBJ1-6	TRBD1	CASSSQGGRNSPLHF	TGTGCCAGCAGCTCGCAGGGGGGACGGAATTCACCCCTCCACTTT
TRBV6-1	once	TRBJ2-1	TRBD2	CATSPRLAFNEQFF	TGTGCTACCTCCCCTAGACTAGCCTTCAATGAGCAGTTCTTC
TRBV30	.	TRBJ1-5	.	CAWAKGDGNQPQHF	TGTGCCTGGGCCAAAGGGGACGGGAATCAGCCCCAGCATTTT